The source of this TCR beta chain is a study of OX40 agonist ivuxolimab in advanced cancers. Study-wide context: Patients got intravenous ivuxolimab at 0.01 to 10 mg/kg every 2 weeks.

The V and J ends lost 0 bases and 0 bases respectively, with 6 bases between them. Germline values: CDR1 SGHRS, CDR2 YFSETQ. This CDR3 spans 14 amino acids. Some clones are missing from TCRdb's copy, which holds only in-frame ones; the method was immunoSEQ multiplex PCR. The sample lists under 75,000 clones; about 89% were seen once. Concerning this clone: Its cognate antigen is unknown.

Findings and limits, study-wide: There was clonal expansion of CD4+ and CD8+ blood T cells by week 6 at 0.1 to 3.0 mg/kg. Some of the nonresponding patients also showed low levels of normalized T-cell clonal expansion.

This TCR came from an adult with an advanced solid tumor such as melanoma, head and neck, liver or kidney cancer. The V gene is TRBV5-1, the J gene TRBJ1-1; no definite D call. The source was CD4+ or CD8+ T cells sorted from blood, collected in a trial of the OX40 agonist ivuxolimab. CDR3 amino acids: CASSLDSMNTEAFF. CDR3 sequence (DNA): TGCGCCAGCAGCTTGGACTCAATGAACACTGAAGCTTTCTTT.